These 3 T cell receptor beta chains were all obtained from the same sample, sequenced in a study of cytomegalovirus exposure and HLA in healthy donors. 60 Vbeta and 13 Jbeta primers were used in PCR. Assay: immunoSEQ multiplex PCR; the TCRdb copy retains only in-frame clones and omits some. Found here are approximately 140,000 clones, around 80% of them singletons; the top ten hold approximately 2.6%. The sample comprised PBMCs. The receptors stem from a man aged 50 to 59 in good health and CMV-seronegative.

The sample holds one count of this clone. This chain joins TRBV7-9 and TRBJ2-7; D might be TRBD2 (5 bases). The germline V and J ends were trimmed by 5 bases and 4 bases, with 12 bases remaining between them. Germline CDR1 and CDR2: SEHNR and FQNEAQ (reference sequence). The CDR3 extends over 13 amino acids. CDR3: CASSRTLGYEQYF. For the CDR3, the DNA is TGTGCCAGCAGCCGGACTCTGGGTTACGAGCAGTACTTC. Supplemented by reference TRBV7-9 and TRBJ2-7, the full variable domain reads DTGVSQNPRHKITKRGQNVTFRCDPISEHNRLYWYRQTLGQGPEFLTYFQNEAQLEKSRLLSDRFSAERPKGSFSTLEIQRTEQGDSAMYLCASSRTLGYEQYFGPGTRLTVT.

This chain uses TRBV7-9 with TRBJ2-1; possible D gene TRBD1, 5 bases. Trimming removed 6 bases at V and 0 bases at J, with 12 bases between. The CDR3 totals 15 residues. Per germline, CDR1 SEHNR and CDR2 FQNEAQ (reference sequence). CDR3 residues: CASRPGLRSYNEQFF. The CDR3 DNA sequence: TGTGCCAGCAGGCCAGGGTTACGCTCCTACAATGAGCAGTTCTTC.

The V and J genes are TRBV6-1 and TRBJ1-5, with TRBD1 identical over 7 bases. The CDR3 is made up of 14 amino acids. Trimming cost V 6 bases and J 2 bases; bases outside gene matches: 4. Germline V gene data show CDR1 as MNHNS and CDR2 as SASEGT. This chain's CDR3 is CASRGDSGNQPQHF. The CDR3 region has the DNA TGTGCCAGCAGGGGGGACAGCGGCAATCAGCCCCAGCATTTT.